This T cell receptor (beta chain) was recovered during a study of blood T cell repertoires in COVID-19. On the study more broadly: Spain, Italy and the United States supplied samples that represented acute and convalescent COVID-19.

Original processing notes: Cell counts per sample came from amplifying reference gene primers. Assay: immunoSEQ multiplex PCR; the TCRdb copy retains only in-frame clones and omits some. That table supplies the V and J calls and clone size; D and trimming were determined from the DNA. The data hold 200,000 to 250,000 clones, with roughly 80% observed a single time. The CDR3 is made up of 15 amino acids. V lost 3 bases to trimming and J lost 2 bases, with 11 bases between them. Germline CDR1 is LNHDA and CDR2 is SQIVND (reference sequence). The clonotype was recovered from an elderly woman with COVID-19, enrolled during active disease. The material sequenced was peripheral blood. This sequence joins TRBV19 and TRBJ2-1; D remains ambiguous. CDR3: CASSILELPYNEQFF. The CDR3 DNA sequence: TGTGCCAGTAGTATTTTGGAACTACCCTACAATGAGCAGTTCTTC.